A single sample is the source of the 15 T cell receptor beta chains below, sequenced in a study of shared clonotypes between healthy human individuals. Using immunoSEQ multiplex PCR, the repertoire was profiled, and TCRdb retains in-frame clones only, with some absent. The sample lists roughly 500,000 clones; more than 75% were seen once. Sequenced sample: PBMCs. These receptors were obtained from a middle-aged woman in good health. Some clones in this sample may be carry-over from other donors' samples.

V is TRBV5-8 and J is TRBJ2-1, with a possible D match to TRBD1 (6 bases). V shed 6 bases and J shed 9 bases, with 22 bases lying between them. Per germline, CDR1 SGHTS and CDR2 YDEGEE. The CDR3 extends over 15 amino acids. CDR3 bases: TGTGCCAGCATTCCACGACCCCAGGGGTGGGTTGAGCAGTTCTTC. Protein sequence: CASIPRPQGWVEQFF. The whole variable domain, remainder taken from reference TRBV5-8 and TRBJ2-1, is EAGVTQSPTHLIKTRGQQATLRCSPISGHTSVYWYQQALGLGLQFLLWYDEGEERNRGNFPPRFSGRQFPNYSSELNVNALELEDSALYLCASIPRPQGWVEQFFGPGTRLTVL.

The chain carries TRBV11-2 and TRBJ1-1; 7 nucleotides line up with TRBD1. V dropped 1 base and J dropped 5; count of bases not matched to a gene: 10. Germline CDR1 is SGHAT and CDR2 is FQNNGV. CDR3 length equals 16 residues. CDR3 DNA: TGTGCCAGCAGCTTAGTGCTTGGGGCAGGGGGTACTGAAGCTTTCTTT. It specifies CASSLVLGAGGTEAFF.

The rearrangement links TRBV21-1 to TRBJ2-5; the DNA was not used to check the table's D call, TRBD2. TRBV21-1 is designated a pseudogene. The CDR3 spans 15 residues. CDR3 protein: CASSTREGAGETQYF. CDR3 sequence (DNA): TGTGCCAGCAGCACCCGGGAGGGCGCGGGGGAGACCCAGTACTTC.

The V call is TRBV25-1, the J call TRBJ2-1; 9 nucleotides line up with TRBD1. The V and J ends lost 11 bases and 6 bases, in that order; junction bases with no gene match: 14. The CDR3 is 15 residues long. The germline CDR1 and CDR2 sequences are MGHDK and SYGVNS. The chain's CDR3 is CAGAGDRESINEQFF. The CDR3 DNA reads as TGTGCCGGGGCTGGGGACAGGGAGTCAATCAATGAGCAGTTCTTC.

V and J are TRBV5-1 and TRBJ2-1, with 10 bases fitting TRBD2. Germline CDR1 reads SGHRS; CDR2 reads YFSETQ. This CDR3 region has 16 residues. Trimming removed 7 bases from V and 9 bases from J; junction bases left unmatched: 16. For the CDR3, the DNA is TGCGCCAGCGCGCCTCTAGCGGGAGACCGACTTTTTGAGCAGTTCTTC. Translated, it gives CASAPLAGDRLFEQFF.

The CDR3 region is CASTRGDTSYNEQFF. CDR3 in DNA: TGTGCCAGCACCCGAGGGGACACCTCCTACAATGAGCAGTTCTTC. The J gene is TRBJ2-1, the V gene TRBV28, with D perhaps TRBD1 (6 bases). CDR1 and CDR2 from the germline V gene are MDHEN and SYDVKM. There are 15 residues in the CDR3. Deletions cut 7 bases from V and 0 bases from J, with 13 bases between.

The chain links TRBV7-8 to TRBJ2-7; 7 bases are a match to TRBD1. From germline, CDR1 is SGHVS and CDR2 FQNEAQ. This CDR3 is built from 15 residues. Germline trimming cut 1 base from V and 0 bases from J; bases unmatched to any gene: 3. CDR3 sequence: CASSLEGAGSYEQYF. CDR3 DNA: TGTGCCAGCAGCTTAGAGGGGGCTGGCTCCTACGAGCAGTACTTC.

This rearrangement joins TRBV7-8 to TRBJ1-5; 8 bases are a match to TRBD1. The CDR3 consists of 15 residues. Germline loops: CDR1 SGHVS, CDR2 FQNEAQ. J was trimmed by 3 bases and V by 1 base; bases with no gene match: 2. CDR3 loop: CASSLDRGNNQPQHF. In DNA, the CDR3 is TGTGCCAGCAGCTTAGACAGGGGGAACAATCAGCCCCAGCATTTT. Based on the CDR3 plus reference TRBV7-8 and TRBJ1-5, the full variable domain is GAGVSQSPRYKVAKRGQDVALRCDPISGHVSLFWYQQALGQGPEFLTYFQNEAQLDKSGLPSDRFFAERPEGSVSTLKIQRTQQEDSAVYLCASSLDRGNNQPQHFGDGTRLSIL.

This chain uses TRBV19 with TRBJ2-3; D ambiguous. The CDR3 is made up of 13 amino acids. The V end was cut by 6 bases, the J end by 4 bases, with 11 bases between. Germline CDR1 reads LNHDA; CDR2 reads SQIVND (reference sequence). CDR3 DNA: TGTGCCAGTAGCCCGAGTTCGGCAGATACGCAGTATTTT. Protein: CASSPSSADTQYF.

The chain recombines TRBV15 with TRBJ2-1; 8 bases agree with TRBD1. This CDR3 has 13 residues. Unmatched junction bases numbered 7, after V lost 8 bases and J lost 7 bases. Germline CDR1 reads LNHNV; CDR2 reads YYDKDF (reference sequence). CDR3 coding DNA: TGTGCCACCGTAACAGGGGGAGTGAATGAGCAGTTCTTC. Protein: CATVTGGVNEQFF.

The chain employs TRBV4-1 and TRBJ2-4, with 14 positions matching TRBD2. Germline values: CDR1 MGHRA, CDR2 YSYEKL. CDR3 size: 20 residues. The trim removed 2 bases at V and 0 bases at J, leaving 9 bases unmatched. CDR3 residues: CASSQRLAGGPSTAKNIQYF. Here the CDR3 DNA reads TGCGCCAGCAGCCAACGACTAGCGGGAGGGCCCTCTACAGCCAAAAACATTCAGTACTTC.

The genes are TRBV6-6 and TRBJ2-2; perhaps TRBD1 as D (5 bases). CDR1 and CDR2 (germline): MNHNY, SVGAGI (reference sequence). V was clipped by 4 bases and J by 5 bases, with 8 bases between them. This CDR3 has 13 amino acids. Here the CDR3 reads CASSSRGTGELFF. CDR3 DNA: TGTGCCAGCAGTTCAAGGGGAACCGGGGAGCTGTTTTTT.

The chain recombines TRBV28 with TRBJ1-5, with TRBD1 identical over 7 bases. Looked up from germline, CDR1 is MDHEN and CDR2 is SYDVKM. This CDR3 has 16 amino acids. V dropped 5 bases and J dropped 3; count of bases not matched to a gene: 10. Here the CDR3 reads CASSPSRTGANQPQHF. For the CDR3, the DNA is TGTGCCAGCAGTCCCTCCCGCACAGGGGCCAATCAGCCCCAGCATTTT.

This chain joins TRBV19 and TRBJ2-3, with a tentative D call TRBD1 (6 bases). This CDR3 comprises 14 residues. Trimming left V 6 bases short and J 0 bases short, with 10 bases between. Germline V gene sequence: CDR1 LNHDA, CDR2 SQIVND (reference sequence). The CDR3 here is CASRHRESTDTQYF. The CDR3 DNA reads TGTGCCAGTAGACACAGGGAAAGCACAGATACGCAGTATTTT.

This clone is a singleton in its sample. The chain uses TRBV5-1 and TRBJ2-5; the match to TRBD2 covers 9 bases. The CDR3 is 17 residues long. The germline CDR1 and CDR2 sequences are SGHRS and YFSETQ. Losses at the gene ends were 0 bases for V and 4 bases for J; bases not matched to a gene: 10. The CDR3 reads CASSLDPAGGGAETQYF. The CDR3 region has the DNA TGCGCCAGCAGCTTGGACCCCGCGGGGGGGGGCGCAGAGACCCAGTACTTC.